The 5 T cell receptor beta chains presented below share a single source sample, sequenced in a study of blood T cell repertoires in COVID-19. The repertoire was sequenced with immunoSEQ multiplex PCR; TCRdb's copy has only in-frame clones and lacks some. The profile covers hundreds of thousands of clones, with around 92% appearing a single time and approximately 3% taken by the ten largest. Specimen: peripheral blood. The receptors were sampled from a woman in her 30s with COVID-19, enrolled during active disease.

The chain is built from TRBV6-2 or TRBV6-3 and TRBJ2-2, with D perhaps TRBD1 (6 bases). This CDR3 spans 16 amino acids. Trimming left V 6 bases short and J 8 bases short, with 22 bases between. Germline CDR1 MNHEY, CDR2 SVGEGT. CDR3 DNA sequence: TGTGCCAGCAGCCGCCCCGAGGCGAATCAGGGGGGGGAGCTGTTTTTT. The encoded protein is CASSRPEANQGGELFF.

The rearrangement links TRBV2 to TRBJ1-2; the match to TRBD1 covers 10 bases. V shed 7 bases and J 7 bases; nucleotides not matched to a gene: 9. CDR3 length equals 14 residues. CDR1 and CDR2 (germline): SNHLY, FYNNEI. CDR3 loop: CASTPGQGSSGYTF. CDR3 in DNA: TGTGCCAGCACCCCGGGACAGGGGTCTTCTGGCTACACCTTC.

This clone appeared once. This chain links TRBV5-1 with TRBJ1-2, with D perhaps matching TRBD1 (6 bases). The germline CDR1 and CDR2 sequences are SGHRS and YFSETQ. Trimming cost V 0 bases and J 8 bases, with 14 bases left between them. This CDR3 is built from 14 residues. The CDR3 protein is CASSLAGGAGGYTF. The DNA of the CDR3 is TGCGCCAGCAGCTTGGCCGGGGGGGCTGGCGGCTACACCTTC.

The J gene is TRBJ2-7, the V gene TRBV6-5; D is unresolved. Trimming took 6 bases from V and 6 from J, leaving 15 bases between them. Germline V CDR1 and CDR2: MNHEY, SVGAGI. The CDR3 sequence is 13 residues long. The CDR3 nucleotides read TGTGCCAGCAGGAGAACTCACGAGTTCGAGCAGTACGTC. Protein sequence: CASRRTHEFEQYV.

The genes are TRBV7-6 and TRBJ2-1; 9 nucleotides line up with TRBD2. CDR1 SGHVS and CDR2 FNYEAQ come from the germline V gene. Trimming took 3 bases from V and 6 from J; bases not matched to a gene: 3. This CDR3 is 14 amino acids long. In nucleotides, the CDR3 is TGTGCCAGCAGCTTCGGGACTAGCATCAATGAGCAGTTCTTC. This translates into CASSFGTSINEQFF.